Below are 30 T cell receptor beta chains sequenced from a single sample in a study of cytomegalovirus exposure and HLA in healthy donors. Sequenced by immunoSEQ multiplex PCR; TCRdb stores in-frame clones only, minus some. The data contain about 360,000 clones, about nine tenths of them singletons. Sequencing was performed on PBMCs. The receptors come from a woman in her late teens or twenties in good health and CMV-seronegative.

The gene calls are TRBV28 and TRBJ1-5; 7 bases are shared with TRBD1. Germline V gives CDR1 MDHEN, CDR2 SYDVKM. This CDR3 has 16 residues. V trimming: 3 bases; J trimming: 4 bases; junction bases outside the gene matches: 9. CDR3 loop: CASSFIGGGGNQPQHF. The CDR3 DNA is TGTGCCAGCAGTTTTATCGGAGGGGGCGGGAATCAGCCCCAGCATTTT.

The chain carries TRBV19 and TRBJ1-2; weak D call: TRBD1 (6 bases). V was clipped by 3 bases and J by 7 bases, with 12 bases between them. Germline V lookup: CDR1 LNHDA, CDR2 SQIVND (reference sequence). This CDR3 region has 13 residues. The CDR3 DNA sequence: TGTGCCAGTAGTATGGGCACAGGGCCTGGCTACACCTTC. Translation gives CASSMGTGPGYTF.

The chain carries TRBV11-2 and TRBJ2-3; 11 positions match TRBD2. Trimming removed 5 bases from V and 5 bases from J; junction bases left unmatched: 9. The germline gives CDR1 SGHAT, CDR2 FQNNGV. This CDR3 comprises 16 residues. The CDR3 DNA follows: TGTGCCAGCAGCCGATTAGCGGGGGGGCCTGGAGATACGCAGTATTTT. It specifies CASSRLAGGPGDTQYF.

The chain couples TRBV27 to TRBJ2-3; 14 positions agree with TRBD2. The CDR3 is 19 amino acids. Looked up from germline, CDR1 is MNHEY and CDR2 is SMNVEV (reference sequence). Unmatched junction bases numbered 12, after V lost 6 bases and J lost 1 base. As DNA, the CDR3 is TGTGCCAGCAGGGACCTTGGGACTAGCGGGAGTTATGGCACAGATACGCAGTATTTT. Encoded protein: CASRDLGTSGSYGTDTQYF.

The rearrangement links TRBV15 to TRBJ1-5, with D maybe TRBD1 (5 bases). Germline V lookup: CDR1 LNHNV, CDR2 YYDKDF (reference sequence). V was trimmed by 5 bases and J by 0 bases, leaving 17 bases between them. The CDR3 has 17 amino acids. The CDR3 DNA sequence: TGTGCCACCAGCGGAAGGTCCGACAGCGTTAGCAATCAGCCCCAGCATTTT. Translating gives CATSGRSDSVSNQPQHF.

The V gene is TRBV6-5, the J gene TRBJ2-1, with TRBD2 matching 7 bases. This CDR3 is 15 amino acids long. Germline assignment: CDR1 MNHEY and CDR2 SVGAGI. Germline trimming cut 6 bases from V and 9 bases from J; bases unmatched to any gene: 14. The CDR3 DNA reads TGTGCCAGCAGCCCGGCGGCCAGCCAGCGGGGTGAGCAGTTCTTC. Amino acids: CASSPAASQRGEQFF.

This chain connects TRBV15 to TRBJ1-2; D ambiguous. Trimming stripped 0 bases from V and 8 bases from J, with 10 bases between. Germline V gene sequence: CDR1 LNHNV, CDR2 YYDKDF (reference sequence). This CDR3 has 13 amino acids. In DNA, the CDR3 is TGTGCCACCAGCAGAGAGGTTGATAGAGGCTACACCTTC. Protein product: CATSREVDRGYTF.

The chain carries TRBV5-1 and TRBJ1-3, with D unclear. Deletions cut 0 bases from V and 4 bases from J, with 5 bases between. This CDR3 has 13 amino acids. Germline V CDR1 and CDR2: SGHRS, YFSETQ. The CDR3 reads CASSLGQGNTIYF. The CDR3 DNA sequence: TGCGCCAGCAGCTTGGGCCAGGGAAACACCATATATTTT. The complete variable domain, with remaining parts taken from reference TRBV5-1 and TRBJ1-3, reads KAGVTQTPRYLIKTRGQQVTLSCSPISGHRSVSWYQQTPGQGLQFLFEYFSETQRNKGNFPGRFSGRQFSNSRSEMNVSTLELGDSALYLCASSLGQGNTIYFGEGSWLTVV.

The chain is built from TRBV15 and TRBJ2-7; 11 nucleotides line up with TRBD2. The CDR3 runs 18 residues. Germline values: CDR1 LNHNV, CDR2 YYDKDF (reference sequence). With 0 bases clipped from V and 2 bases from J, the junction kept 9 bases outside the gene matches. The CDR3 bases are TGTGCCACCAGCAGAGATGTGACGACTAGCGGGATCCCCTACGAGCAGTACTTC. Protein product: CATSRDVTTSGIPYEQYF.

This clone was seen a single time. CDR3 amino acids: CASSYEGSVRFDEQFF. The CDR3 DNA follows: TGTGCCAGCAGTTACGAAGGGAGCGTGCGTTTTGATGAGCAGTTCTTC. The chain uses TRBV28 and TRBJ2-1; TRBD2 might be the D (5 bases). V lost 4 bases and J 8 bases, leaving 21 bases between the germline ends. Looked up from germline, CDR1 is MDHEN and CDR2 is SYDVKM. The CDR3 extends over 16 amino acids.

The CDR3 bases are TGTGCCAGCAGTTTATCGAGGGGGCTAATGAATGAGCAGTTCTTC. This gives the protein CASSLSRGLMNEQFF. The chain couples TRBV28 to TRBJ2-1, with 7 bases identical to TRBD1. V trimming: 1 base; J trimming: 7 bases; junction bases outside the gene matches: 7. Per the germline V gene, CDR1 is MDHEN and CDR2 is SYDVKM. This CDR3 region has 15 residues.

The sample holds one count of this clone. The rearrangement links TRBV5-4 to TRBJ2-3; 8 bases map to TRBD2. V shed 5 bases and J 6 bases; nucleotides not matched to a gene: 11. Germline CDR1 and CDR2: SGHNT and YYREEE (reference sequence). This CDR3 has 15 amino acids. The chain's CDR3 is CASRAGGATGDTQYF. CDR3 coding DNA: TGTGCCAGCAGGGCGGGGGGCGCAACGGGGGATACGCAGTATTTT.

This sequence joins TRBV13 and TRBJ2-4, with TRBD2 identical over 7 bases. The V gene end was trimmed by 6 bases and the J gene end by 2 bases; junction bases not matched to a gene: 4. Looked up from germline, CDR1 is PRHDT and CDR2 is FYEKMQ (reference sequence). The CDR3 spans 14 residues. DNA of the CDR3: TGTGCCAGCAGGCAAGCGGGAACCAAAAACATTCAGTACTTC. Encoded protein: CASRQAGTKNIQYF.

The chain carries TRBV5-4 and TRBJ2-7, with D perhaps matching TRBD2 (7 bases). The V gene's germline CDR1 is SGHNT and CDR2 YYREEE (reference sequence). Trimming cost V 7 bases and J 4 bases, with 21 bases left between them. CDR3 size: 15 residues. The CDR3: CASRRGRRGGYEQYF. CDR3 DNA: TGTGCCAGCCGCCGGGGTCGGAGGGGGGGGTACGAGCAGTACTTC.

This clone has only one observation. V and J are TRBV28 and TRBJ2-7; 10 bases agree with TRBD1. Looked up from germline, CDR1 is MDHEN and CDR2 is SYDVKM. The CDR3 is made up of 15 amino acids. V lost 5 bases to trimming and J lost 7 bases; unmatched junction nucleotides: 11. The CDR3 is CASSPGTGDVWEQYF. In DNA, the CDR3 is TGTGCCAGCAGTCCCGGGACAGGGGACGTCTGGGAGCAGTACTTC.

This clone was seen just once. This rearrangement joins TRBV29-1 to TRBJ2-1, with a tentative D call TRBD2 (6 bases). Germline loops: CDR1 SQVTM, CDR2 ANQGSEA. Trimming left V 3 bases short and J 1 base short, with 10 bases between. The CDR3 extends over 14 amino acids. The CDR3 nucleotides are TGCAGCGTTGATTCCGGGAGATCCTACAATGAGCAGTTCTTC. It translates to CSVDSGRSYNEQFF.

This rearrangement joins TRBV9 to TRBJ2-5, with TRBD1 matching over 9 bases. Germline trimming cut 6 bases from V and 5 bases from J; bases unmatched to any gene: 8. CDR3 length equals 14 residues. Germline loops: CDR1 SGDLS, CDR2 YYNGEE. CDR3 nucleotides: TGTGCCAGCAATCGGCGGGACAGGGCGGAGACCCAGTACTTC. Translating it yields CASNRRDRAETQYF.

The CDR3 coding sequence is TGTGCCAGCAGCTCCCGACTAGCGGGGGGCCCCACAGATACGCAGTATTTT. It codes for CASSSRLAGGPTDTQYF. The V and J genes are TRBV5-6 and TRBJ2-3; 13 bases map to TRBD2. Looked up from germline, CDR1 is SGHDT and CDR2 is YYEEEE. V trimming: 3 bases; J trimming: 2 bases; junction bases outside the gene matches: 6. The CDR3 has 17 amino acids.

This clone was counted between two and nine times. This chain links TRBV4-1 with TRBJ2-7; D perhaps matches TRBD1 (5 bases). Trimming pared 4 bases from V and 0 bases from J, leaving 13 bases between. There are 15 residues in the CDR3. CDR1 is MGHRA, CDR2 YSYEKL, per germline. CDR3 region: CASSRTDTSSYEQYF. CDR3 in DNA: TGCGCCAGCAGCCGCACGGACACCAGCTCCTACGAGCAGTACTTC.

This sequence joins TRBV7-8 and TRBJ1-5; D unresolved. V lost 5 bases and J lost 0, with 20 bases in between. This CDR3 region has 18 residues. CDR1 is SGHVS and CDR2 is FQNEAQ in the germline V gene. The CDR3 region is CASSPYRQDEHSNQPQHF. The DNA of the CDR3 is TGTGCCAGCAGCCCTTACCGTCAAGATGAACATAGCAATCAGCCCCAGCATTTT.

DNA of the CDR3: TGTGCCAGCAGTTCTGGGCCCCAAGAGACCCAGTACTTC. Protein: CASSSGPQETQYF. The rearrangement links TRBV6-1 to TRBJ2-5; D unresolved. CDR3 length: 13 amino acids. Germline V CDR1 and CDR2: MNHNS, SASEGT. V lost 5 bases to trimming and J lost 1 base, with 8 bases between them.

V and J are TRBV7-9 and TRBJ2-3; TRBD2 aligns across 9 bases. J was trimmed by 2 bases and V by 10 bases; bases with no gene match: 13. The length of the CDR3 is 16 residues. CDR1 is SEHNR, CDR2 FQNEAQ, per germline (reference sequence). The CDR3 nucleotides are TGTGCCACCCCCTTAGGGACTAGCAGCAACACAGATACGCAGTATTTT. Translating it yields CATPLGTSSNTDTQYF.

V usage is TRBV10-3 and J usage is TRBJ2-2, with 7 bases aligning to TRBD1. This CDR3 region has 15 residues. V lost 6 bases, J lost 2 bases, and 6 bases stayed unmatched. Per the germline V gene, CDR1 is ENHRY and CDR2 is SYGVKD. The CDR3 reads CAISMTGSNTGELFF. The CDR3 DNA is TGTGCCATCAGCATGACAGGGTCAAACACCGGGGAGCTGTTTTTT.

The chain couples TRBV6-1 to TRBJ2-7, with D perhaps TRBD2 (5 bases). Trimming took off 3 bases at V and 0 bases at J, with 9 bases between the two ends. The CDR3 is 14 residues long. Germline lookup yields CDR1 MNHNS and CDR2 SASEGT. The CDR3 DNA is TGTGCCAGCAGTGATCGGGATAGCTCCTACGAGCAGTACTTC. Protein sequence: CASSDRDSSYEQYF.

The rearrangement uses TRBV7-6 and TRBJ2-1; 11 bases map to TRBD2. Trimming cost V 1 base and J 5 bases; bases outside gene matches: 1. The CDR3 has 15 amino acids. Germline CDR1 reads SGHVS; CDR2 reads FNYEAQ. CDR3 loop: CASSLGLAGNNEQFF. The CDR3 DNA is TGTGCCAGCAGCTTAGGACTAGCGGGGAACAATGAGCAGTTCTTC.

V and J are TRBV6-5 and TRBJ1-2; maybe TRBD1 (5 bases). Between the trimmed V and J ends, which lost 6 bases and 7 bases, there was a span of 15 bases. The V gene's germline CDR1 is MNHEY and CDR2 SVGAGI. CDR3 size: 13 residues. The CDR3 region is CASRTGGFGGYTF. In DNA, the CDR3 is TGTGCCAGCAGAACAGGCGGATTTGGTGGCTACACCTTC.

CDR3 amino acids: CASTPWELAGGRDTQYF. CDR3 coding DNA: TGTGCCAGCACTCCTTGGGAGCTAGCGGGGGGGCGGGATACGCAGTATTTT. This sequence joins TRBV27 and TRBJ2-3; the match to TRBD2 covers 12 bases. Germline values: CDR1 MNHEY, CDR2 SMNVEV (reference sequence). The CDR3 has 17 residues. After removal of 7 bases from V and 6 bases from J, the junction contained 14 bases not matched to a gene.

The chain links TRBV28 to TRBJ1-5; TRBD1 agrees at 7 bases. This CDR3 spans 14 amino acids. CDR1 MDHEN and CDR2 SYDVKM come from the germline V gene. The V segment lost 6 bases and the J segment 9 bases; nucleotides outside the gene matches: 11. CDR3 coding DNA: TGTGCCAGCAGCTTGGGACAGACTTTATCGCCCCAGCATTTT. It translates to CASSLGQTLSPQHF.

This rearrangement joins TRBV5-5 to TRBJ1-2; TRBD1 might be the D (5 bases). Per the germline V gene, CDR1 is SGHKS and CDR2 is YYEKEE (reference sequence). The CDR3 totals 14 residues. Trimming stripped 2 bases from V and 5 bases from J, with 13 bases between. The CDR3 DNA reads TGTGCCAGCAGCTTCGCCAGGGTTGGTTATGGCTACACCTTC. It codes for CASSFARVGYGYTF.

The V gene is TRBV7-2, the J gene TRBJ2-5, with TRBD2 identical over 9 bases. Germline CDR1 is SGHTA and CDR2 is FQGNSA. This CDR3 has 18 amino acids. V lost 4 bases to trimming and J lost 2 bases; unmatched junction nucleotides: 14. CDR3 DNA sequence: TGTGCCAGCAGCTATACTAGCGGGCGAACCCCGAGACAAGAGACCCAGTACTTC. Protein sequence: CASSYTSGRTPRQETQYF.